The present T cell receptor (beta chain) was sequenced within a study of regulatory T cells in long-lasting Graves disease. Time point denoted: newly diagnosed GD, antithyroid drugs for less than 3 months. Making the TCR library involved RNA that had been extracted from PBMCs. This clonotype was seen a handful of times. What it recognizes is unknown. Investigators prepared the TCR beta libraries by applying iRepertoire HTBI primers and Arm-PCR of CDR3 regions. Each CDR3 protein gets one entry after TCRdb re-called the multiplex PCR reads with MiXCR. The data contain about 420,000 distinct CDR3 sequences, about a sixth of them singletons. The V segment lost 4 bases and the J segment 0 bases; nucleotides outside the gene matches: 4. Per germline, CDR1 LGHDT and CDR2 YNNKEL (reference sequence). This CDR3 contains 17 residues. General study points: Persistent Graves' patients showed less TCR diversity than newly diagnosed patients showed.

This sample was also put to use in a study of T cells in Graves' hyperthyroidism and ophthalmopathy. Turning to that study: Disease duration under 2 months; hyperthyroidism patients were aged 18 to 65.

Source: peripheral blood mononuclear cells (PBMCs), taken at new diagnosis, from a patient treated with antithyroid drugs. The receptor was derived from a young woman with Graves disease. The chain joins TRBV3-1 to TRBJ2-2; TRBD1 aligns across 11 bases. CDR3 nucleotide sequence: TGTGCCAGCAGCCGCCGGGGACAGGGGGCGAACACCGGGGAGCTGTTTTTT. Its translation: CASSRRGQGANTGELFF.